A selection of T cell receptor beta chains follows, all from one sample in a study of blood T cell repertoires in COVID-19. Assay used: immunoSEQ multiplex PCR; TCRdb lists only in-frame clones, some missing. The table lists about 120,000 clones, 70% to 90% of them singletons. Sequences were obtained from peripheral blood. Every receptor here comes from a man in his sixties with acute or convalescent COVID-19. Each CDR3 is given with its conserved first and last residue. D genes are given only for firm matches. Clone size appears in some rows only: once, few, many, or a class for an expanded clone.

>TRBV27|.|TRBJ1-4|TRBD1
CASSRDRGGEKLFF
TGTGCCAGCAGTAGGGACAGGGGGGGCGAAAAACTGTTTTTT
>TRBV5-1|.|TRBJ2-1|.
CASSFTAGNNEQFF
TGCGCCAGCAGCTTCACGGCAGGAAACAATGAGCAGTTCTTC
>TRBV12-3/TRBV12-4|.|TRBJ1-5|.
CASSRQVAQPQHF
TGTGCCAGCAGCCGACAGGTCGCGCAGCCCCAGCATTTT
>TRBV3-1/TRBV3-2|.|TRBJ1-5|.
CASSQDQAQPQHF
TGTGCCAGCAGCCAAGATCAGGCTCAGCCCCAGCATTTT
>TRBV28|.|TRBJ1-4|.
CASSSPSPAGEKLFF
TGTGCCAGCAGTTCCCCATCTCCGGCGGGTGAAAAACTGTTTTTT
>TRBV5-1|.|TRBJ1-6|TRBD1
CASRDRGRLGSPLHF
TGCGCCAGCAGGGACAGGGGGCGGTTAGGATCACCCCTCCACTTT
>TRBV6-6|.|TRBJ1-5|.
CASGAGRSNQPQHF
TGTGCCAGCGGAGCGGGCCGAAGCAATCAGCCCCAGCATTTT
>TRBV6-1|.|TRBJ2-7|TRBD2
CASSEGTSGHYEQYF
TGTGCCAGCAGTGAAGGGACTAGCGGGCACTACGAGCAGTACTTC
>TRBV7-8|once|TRBJ2-3|.
CASSLAVRDTQYF
TGTGCCAGCAGCTTAGCGGTGAGAGATACGCAGTATTTT
>TRBV19|.|TRBJ2-3|.
CASSQQVPTDTQYF
TGTGCCAGTAGCCAACAGGTCCCCACAGATACGCAGTATTTT
>TRBV5-4|.|TRBJ2-2|.
CASSLKLAQAGELFF
TGTGCCAGCAGCCTTAAACTAGCACAGGCCGGGGAGCTGTTTTTT
>TRBV7-9|.|TRBJ2-3|TRBD2
CASSSGTSGRGDTQYF
TGTGCCAGCAGCTCCGGGACTAGCGGGAGGGGCGATACGCAGTATTTT
>TRBV27|.|TRBJ1-2|TRBD1
CASSSLTGTGVNYGYTF
TGTGCCAGCAGTTCCCTTACCGGGACAGGGGTAAACTATGGCTACACCTTC
>TRBV19|.|TRBJ1-4|TRBD1
CATKQGPAEKLFF
TGTGCCACTAAACAGGGGCCAGCTGAAAAACTGTTTTTT
>TRBV15|.|TRBJ2-2|.
CATKWGGATGELFF
TGTGCCACCAAGTGGGGCGGTGCCACCGGGGAGCTGTTTTTT
>TRBV5-1|.|TRBJ2-7|.
CASSLTLQGYEQYF
TGCGCCAGCAGCCTTACGTTACAGGGCTACGAGCAGTACTTC
>TRBV5-4|.|TRBJ1-2|.
CASRTAFETGFGGYTF
TGTGCCAGCCGGACCGCGTTTGAGACAGGATTCGGGGGCTACACCTTC
>TRBV5-4|.|TRBJ2-1|TRBD2
CASSYMGLAGGNEQFF
TGTGCCAGCAGCTACATGGGACTAGCGGGGGGCAATGAGCAGTTCTTC
>TRBV6-4|.|TRBJ1-1|TRBD1
CASTMDRLNTEAFF
TGTGCCAGCACCATGGACAGGTTAAACACTGAAGCTTTCTTT